This T cell receptor (beta chain) was recovered during a study of T cells expressing NK-cell markers. Each CDR3 protein gets one entry in TCRdb, which reprocessed the 5' RACE reads and gives no DNA. Listed are 550,000 or so distinct CDR3 sequences; roughly 3.5% falls within the top ten. The study's findings and limits: The study found dominant NKG2C+ clonotypes at about 1.0-8% of CD8+ T cells in about 6 donors.

Regarding this clonotype: Its target is unknown.

CDR3 size: 14 residues. The sequenced sample was blood T cells: a sorted CD56 or NKG2C T cell subset, CD4+ or CD8+ T cells, or bulk PBMC T cells (not recorded which). This TCR was recovered from a man aged 18 to 30 in good health. The rearrangement links TRBV12-3 or TRBV12-4 to TRBJ2-3. This CDR3 reads CASSVDGDTDTQYF.